This T cell receptor beta chain originates from a study of a mutant IDH1 vaccine in newly diagnosed glioma. Study summary: Patients previously underwent radiotherapy, temozolomide, or both, and most underwent both.

V dropped 8 bases and J dropped 11 bases, with 19 bases sitting between them. Per the germline V gene, CDR1 is MNHNY and CDR2 is SVGAGI (reference sequence). CDR3 length: 13 amino acids. To note about this clone: Its antigen is currently unknown.

Clones were sequenced by immunoSEQ multiplex PCR, and TCRdb holds only the in-frame ones, with some missing. The sample lists around 30,000 clones; around 80% were seen once. Time point here: week 23, last vaccination. One vaccine dose held 300 ug of mutant IDH1 20-mer peptide and came with topical imiquimod. The rearrangement uses TRBV6-6 and TRBJ1-5, with D possibly matching TRBD1 (6 bases). The receptor comes from a woman aged 18-35 years with glioma. Sample: PBMCs, taken from a glioma patient whose treatment included an IDH1 peptide vaccine. CDR3 nucleotides: TGTGCCAGCTTCGGGACACCCGCGTCGGCCCAGCATTTT. Translating it yields CASFGTPASAQHF.